This passage covers 20 T cell receptor beta chains from one sample sequenced in a study of spatial heterogeneity in lung cancer. TCRdb used MiXCR to reprocess the 5' RACE reads, holding one entry per CDR3 protein. The sample consists of more than 10,000 distinct CDR3 sequences, roughly 5% of them appearing once. Documented time point: sample taken at primary tumor resection. Whole RNA came from tumor, nontumor lung or frozen PBMC and was sequenced without being sorted. Specimen: PBMCs, collected at surgery. The receptors originated from a male donor with early-stage non-small cell lung cancer.

This clonotype was seen ten or more times. The chain links TRBV14 to TRBJ2-5; maybe TRBD1 (6 bases). V was clipped by 1 base and J by 1 base, with 13 bases between them. Looked up from germline, CDR1 is SGHDN and CDR2 is FVKESK. The length of the CDR3 is 16 residues. The CDR3 nucleotides are TGTGCCAGCAGCCAAGGCTATCAGGGGATCCAAGAGACCCAGTACTTC. This translates into CASSQGYQGIQETQYF.

This clonotype is termed medium-sized. The chain employs TRBV3-1 and TRBJ2-7, with D uncertain. Germline V gene lookup returns CDR1 LGHDT and CDR2 YNNKEL (reference sequence). Trimming stripped 1 base from V and 5 bases from J, with 6 bases between. There are 12 residues in the CDR3. The CDR3 here is CASSQVRHEQYF. CDR3 DNA: TGTGCCAGCAGCCAAGTCCGGCACGAGCAGTACTTC.

The V gene is TRBV6-2 or TRBV6-3, the J gene TRBJ2-5; tentatively, D is TRBD1 (6 bases). CDR3 length equals 14 residues. V lost 0 bases and J 7 bases, leaving 12 bases between the germline ends. Germline V gives CDR1 MNHEY, CDR2 SVGEGT. The CDR3 sequence: CASSYSGTSRTQYF. The DNA of the CDR3 is TGTGCCAGCAGTTACTCCGGGACATCGCGGACCCAGTACTTC.

This clonotype was seen at least ten times. The chain couples TRBV6-2 or TRBV6-3 to TRBJ2-5, with a weak D call TRBD2 (7 bases). Germline V gives CDR1 MNHEY, CDR2 SVGEGT. The CDR3 totals 16 residues. Trimming left V 2 bases short and J 2 bases short, with 15 bases between. The CDR3 bases are TGTGCCAGCAGTTACCGGGGCGGGGGCCTACAAGAGACCCAGTACTTC. This encodes CASSYRGGGLQETQYF.

In its sample, this clonotype ranks as medium-sized. Here the CDR3 DNA reads TGTGCCAGCAGCCCTCTTTCGAGCTACGAGCAGTACTTC. Its protein is CASSPLSSYEQYF. The V and J genes are TRBV3-1 and TRBJ2-7; D uncertain. The CDR3 runs 13 residues. Germline loops: CDR1 LGHDT, CDR2 YNNKEL (reference sequence). Trimming cost V 4 bases and J 3 bases, with 10 bases left between them.

This clonotype is classed as medium-sized. The chain recombines TRBV11-2 with TRBJ2-5; perhaps TRBD2 as D (6 bases). The germline CDR1 and CDR2 sequences are SGHAT and FQNNGV. Trimming took off 0 bases at V and 2 bases at J, with 19 bases between the two ends. CDR3 length equals 18 residues. The CDR3 here is CASSLEGLGTSGQETQYF. The DNA of the CDR3 is TGTGCCAGCAGCTTAGAAGGTCTAGGGACCAGCGGGCAAGAGACCCAGTACTTC.

This clonotype has ten or more counts. This chain uses TRBV7-3 with TRBJ2-3; 9 positions agree with TRBD2. The length of the CDR3 is 18 residues. Germline V lookup: CDR1 SGHTA, CDR2 FQGTGA. V was clipped by 1 base and J by 3 bases; unmatched bases: 11. The CDR3 coding sequence is TGTGCCAGCAGCTTAAACCCCGGTGGTAGCGGGGGTACAGATACGCAGTATTTT. Residues: CASSLNPGGSGGTDTQYF. Variable domain in full (rest from reference TRBV7-3 and TRBJ2-3): GAGVSQTPSNKVTEKGKYVELRCDPISGHTALYWYRQSLGQGPEFLIYFQGTGAADDSGLPNDRFFAVRPEGSVSTLKIQRTERGDSAVYLCASSLNPGGSGGTDTQYFGPGTRLTVL.

Sample share makes this clonotype medium-sized. V is TRBV12-3 or TRBV12-4 and J is TRBJ1-1; a possible D gene is TRBD1 (5 bases). The CDR3 extends over 15 amino acids. Trimming took 6 bases from V and 5 from J, leaving 19 bases between them. The DNA of the CDR3 is TGTGCCAGCAGCCTGGGGGGATCCGGACGGACTGAAGCTTTCTTT. The encoded protein is CASSLGGSGRTEAFF.

This clonotype has only a few counts. The rearrangement links TRBV7-2 to TRBJ2-3; tentatively, D is TRBD2 (6 bases). Germline V gene data show CDR1 as SGHTA and CDR2 as FQGNSA. The length of the CDR3 is 15 residues. V lost 6 bases, J lost 7 bases, and 20 bases lay in between. CDR3: CASRGGEAPTYTQYF. The CDR3 DNA reads TGTGCCAGCAGGGGGGGAGAGGCCCCGACATATACGCAGTATTTT.

This clonotype occurred many times. The rearrangement joins TRBV2 to TRBJ1-5; unclear D gene. Germline CDR1 reads SNHLY; CDR2 reads FYNNEI. This CDR3 is built from 14 residues. The V gene lost 2 bases and the J gene lost 0 bases, with 5 bases spanning the gap. CDR3 sequence reads: CASSETDSNQPQHF. DNA of the CDR3: TGTGCCAGCAGTGAAACAGATAGCAATCAGCCCCAGCATTTT.

The chain joins TRBV12-5 to TRBJ2-1; the D gene could be TRBD1 or TRBD2 (5 bases each). V was cut by 6 bases and J by 7 bases, with 7 bases left in between. The V gene's germline CDR1 is LGHNT and CDR2 FRNRAP. The CDR3 totals 11 residues. The CDR3 nucleotides are TGTGCTAGTGGGTGGGGGAATGAGCAGTTCTTC. Translation gives CASGWGNEQFF.

This clonotype occurred many times. The genes are TRBV20-1 and TRBJ2-3; D uncertain. V was trimmed by 0 bases and J by 9 bases, leaving 7 bases between them. This CDR3 spans 11 amino acids. Germline V gives CDR1 DFQATT, CDR2 SNEGSKA (reference sequence). The CDR3 DNA sequence: TGCAGTGCTAGAGATCGGAGAACGCAGTATTTT. Its translation is CSARDRRTQYF.

For this clonotype: Given a much more abundant clone one base away, this may be a read error. This chain links TRBV7-9 with TRBJ2-5; unclear D gene. This CDR3 is 14 amino acids long. CDR1 SEHNR and CDR2 FQNEAQ come from the germline V gene (reference sequence). The CDR3 DNA sequence: TGTGCCAGCAGCTTAGGACGGCTACAAGAGACCCGGTACTTC. Protein sequence: CASSLGRLQETRYF.

This clonotype is medium-sized. V is TRBV14 and J is TRBJ2-7, with a possible D match to TRBD2 (6 bases). Germline V gives CDR1 SGHDN, CDR2 FVKESK. Trimming removed 0 bases at V and 1 base at J, with 7 bases between. The CDR3 has 14 residues. DNA for the CDR3: TGTGCCAGCAGCCAAGAAGGACTATCCTACGAGCAGTACTTC. Its protein is CASSQEGLSYEQYF.

This clonotype was picked up many times. The chain employs TRBV2 and TRBJ2-7, with a tentative D call TRBD2 (5 bases). Germline V gene lookup returns CDR1 SNHLY and CDR2 FYNNEI. V gave up 6 bases and J gave up 5 bases, with 11 bases separating them. The CDR3 runs 12 residues. The CDR3 sequence: CASSRTRNEQYF. Written as DNA, the CDR3 is TGTGCCAGCAGCCGAACTAGAAACGAGCAGTACTTC.

This clonotype was recorded at least ten times. This chain links TRBV29-1 with TRBJ2-7; 9 bases are shared with TRBD2. The CDR3 length is 11 residues. J lost 2 bases, V lost 7 bases, and 0 bases had no gene match. Looked up from germline, CDR1 is SQVTM and CDR2 is ANQGSEA. CDR3 region: CSGTSAYEQYF. The CDR3 region has the DNA TGCAGCGGGACTAGCGCCTACGAGCAGTACTTC.

This clonotype was observed at least ten times. This sequence joins TRBV7-9 and TRBJ1-2; D ambiguous. Trimming stripped 3 bases from V and 0 bases from J, with 5 bases between. The germline gives CDR1 SEHNR, CDR2 FQNEAQ (reference sequence). The CDR3 is made up of 13 amino acids. The chain's CDR3 is CASSFGANYGYTF. DNA of the CDR3: TGTGCCAGCAGCTTCGGGGCTAACTATGGCTACACCTTC.

This clonotype showed up many times. The chain couples TRBV7-2 to TRBJ2-7, with 10 bases identical to TRBD1. Germline trimming cut 3 bases from V and 2 bases from J; bases unmatched to any gene: 4. Germline values: CDR1 SGHTA, CDR2 FQGNSA. The CDR3 is 15 residues long. In nucleotides, the CDR3 is TGTGCCAGCAGCTTGACGACAGGGGGCCCCTACGAGCAGTACTTC. Translated: CASSLTTGGPYEQYF.

This clonotype was detected many times. The genes are TRBV14 and TRBJ2-3; TRBD2 matches 9 bases. The germline CDR1 and CDR2 sequences are SGHDN and FVKESK. The CDR3 runs to 15 residues. V was pared by 5 bases and J by 5 bases, with 8 bases of the junction left unmatched. The CDR3 nucleotides read TGTGCCAGCAGCAAGGTGGCAGCGGGAGGAGATACGCAGTATTTT. This encodes CASSKVAAGGDTQYF.

At least ten counts were recorded for this clonotype. This sequence joins TRBV6-2 or TRBV6-3 and TRBJ2-7; 8 bases agree with TRBD1. The CDR3 spans 14 residues. V was clipped by 7 bases and J by 0 bases; unmatched bases: 5. CDR1 is MNHEY and CDR2 is SVGEGT in the germline V gene. The CDR3 here is CASTWTGSSYEQYF. CDR3 DNA sequence: TGTGCCAGCACCTGGACAGGGAGCTCCTACGAGCAGTACTTC.